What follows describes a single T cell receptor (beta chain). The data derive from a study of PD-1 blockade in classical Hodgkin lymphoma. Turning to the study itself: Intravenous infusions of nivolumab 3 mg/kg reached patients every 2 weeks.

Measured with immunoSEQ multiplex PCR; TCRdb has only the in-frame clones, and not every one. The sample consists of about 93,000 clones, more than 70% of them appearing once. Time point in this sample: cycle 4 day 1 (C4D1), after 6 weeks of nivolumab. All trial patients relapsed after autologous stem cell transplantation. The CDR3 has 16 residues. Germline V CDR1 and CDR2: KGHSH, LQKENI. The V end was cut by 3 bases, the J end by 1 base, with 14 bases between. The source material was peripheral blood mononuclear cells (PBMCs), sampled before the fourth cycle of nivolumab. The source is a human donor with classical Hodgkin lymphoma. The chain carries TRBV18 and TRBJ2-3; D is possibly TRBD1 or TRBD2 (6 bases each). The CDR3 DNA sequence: TGTGCCAGCTCACCGCGAGGACAGCGGGGCACAGATACGCAGTATTTT. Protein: CASSPRGQRGTDTQYF.